This TCR beta chain was documented in a study of blood T cell repertoires in COVID-19. Study-level information: From the United States, Italy and Spain came samples of acute and convalescent COVID-19. In each case, the material was cDNA or gDNA derived from T cells, B-cell-depleted T cells, or PBMCs.

A remark on this clone: This specimen includes other DNA sequences encoding the same CDR3.

Libraries were prepared by immunoSEQ multiplex PCR; TCRdb keeps only in-frame clonotypes and omits some of them. The profile shows approximately 350,000 clones, roughly 87% of them singletons. The CDR3 is made up of 12 amino acids. The germline V gene encodes CDR1 SGHRS and CDR2 YFSETQ. Trimming cost V 4 bases and J 4 bases, with 9 bases left between them. Residents of under 25 US areas, aged about 18 to 95 years, made up the participants. What was sequenced was PBMCs or T cells enriched from blood (not recorded which). The clonotype was recovered from a woman aged 30 to 39 who had recovered from COVID-19. This sequence joins TRBV5-1 and TRBJ2-7; D perhaps matches TRBD1 (6 bases). CDR3 amino acids: CASSEQGYEQYF. In DNA, the CDR3 is TGCGCCAGCAGCGAACAGGGTTACGAGCAGTACTTC.